One sample yielded the 17 T cell receptor beta chains listed below, sequenced in a study of vaccination effects on CD4 cells after COVID-19. The protocol was immunoSEQ multiplex PCR, while the TCRdb copy is restricted to in-frame clones and leaves out a portion. The data show about 63,000 clones, with about 79% seen just once and 3.5% to 4.5% held by the top ten. No antigens are known for them. Within the ViraFEST assay, antigen-specific CD4+ T cells underwent expansion with viral peptide pools prior to sequencing. Following 10 days of culture, CD4+ T cells were isolated. Among the vaccine recipients, none had a prior SARS-CoV-2 infection, and nucleocapsid antibodies were negative. The sample was CD4+ T cells from PBMCs cultured with HCoV-OC43 spike peptides, taken before COVID-19 vaccination. Subset reported: HCoV-OC43 spike overlapping peptide pool stimulation. All receptors derive from a human donor who received a COVID-19 vaccine.

The V gene is TRBV28, the J gene TRBJ2-7; D may be TRBD2 (6 bases). Germline loops: CDR1 MDHEN, CDR2 SYDVKM. This CDR3 region has 14 residues. V was clipped by 2 bases and J by 0 bases, with 8 bases between them. The CDR3 sequence is CASSLGGASYEQYV. Written as DNA, the CDR3 is TGTGCCAGCAGTTTAGGCGGGGCCTCCTACGAGCAGTACGTC.

The sample holds a few counts of this clone. The CDR3 reads CASSYYPSGVSYEQYV. The CDR3 DNA reads as TGTGCCAGCAGTTACTACCCTAGCGGGGTTTCTTACGAGCAGTACGTC. The chain employs TRBV6-2 or TRBV6-3 and TRBJ2-7; 9 bases agree with TRBD2. V shed 1 base and J 4 bases; nucleotides not matched to a gene: 8. The CDR3 is 16 residues long. CDR1 and CDR2 from the germline V gene are MNHEY and SVGEGT.

The V and J genes are TRBV5-1 and TRBJ2-4; 12 nucleotides agree with TRBD2. The germline V gene encodes CDR1 SGHRS and CDR2 YFSETQ. CDR3 length: 16 residues. With V trimmed by 4 bases and J by 0 bases, 2 bases remained unmatched. The CDR3: CASSTSGGLAKNIQYF. Here the CDR3 DNA reads TGCGCCAGCAGCACTAGCGGGGGGTTAGCCAAAAACATTCAGTACTTC.

This chain uses TRBV7-6 with TRBJ2-6; D is uncertain. CDR1 and CDR2 (germline): SGHVS, FNYEAQ. V was shortened by 5 bases and J by 1 base, with 15 bases between the two germline ends. CDR3 size: 17 residues. The chain's CDR3 is CASSAKTTVSGANVLTF. CDR3 DNA: TGTGCCAGCAGCGCGAAAACTACAGTGTCTGGGGCCAACGTCCTGACTTTC.

The chain recombines TRBV5-1 with TRBJ2-3, with D possibly called TRBD1 or TRBD2 (5 bases each). This CDR3 contains 14 residues. Trimming stripped 3 bases from V and 1 base from J, with 9 bases between. CDR1 and CDR2 from the germline V gene are SGHRS and YFSETQ. CDR3 DNA sequence: TGCGCCAGCAGCTCGGGACCTGGCACAGATACGCAGTATTTT. Translating gives CASSSGPGTDTQYF.

The rearrangement joins TRBV6-1 to TRBJ1-3, with D hard to call. This CDR3 has 14 residues. V was shortened by 6 bases and J by 0 bases, with 9 bases between the two germline ends. Germline CDR1 and CDR2: MNHNS and SASEGT. The CDR3 coding sequence is TGTGCCAGCAGCCGTTTGGACTCTGGAAACACCATATATTTT. Translation gives CASSRLDSGNTIYF.

The chain uses TRBV24-1 and TRBJ1-5; TRBD1 is a possible D gene (6 bases). The CDR3 covers 14 residues. The V end lost 4 bases, the J end lost 6 bases, and 12 bases lay between the germline ends. Germline assignment: CDR1 KGHDR and CDR2 SFDVKD. The CDR3 region is CATSESTGSQPQHF. The CDR3 bases are TGTGCCACCAGTGAGTCAACAGGGTCTCAGCCCCAGCATTTT.

The V gene is TRBV5-8, the J gene TRBJ1-2; no clear D. CDR3 size: 13 residues. The V end lost 0 bases, the J end lost 9 bases, and 12 bases lay between the germline ends. Germline CDR1 and CDR2: SGHTS and YDEGEE. The CDR3 reads CASSLVPESSYTF. The DNA for the CDR3 is TGTGCCAGCAGCTTGGTTCCAGAGTCGAGCTACACCTTC.

V and J are TRBV10-3 and TRBJ2-3; either TRBD1 or TRBD2 may fit D (5 bases each). Germline assignment: CDR1 ENHRY and CDR2 SYGVKD. The CDR3 loop spans 13 amino acids. The V end was cut by 11 bases, the J end by 3 bases, with 15 bases between. The CDR3: CAARGPETDTQYF. CDR3 sequence (DNA): TGTGCCGCAAGGGGACCCGAAACAGATACGCAGTATTTT.

The chain employs TRBV28 and TRBJ1-1; weak D call: TRBD1 (6 bases). CDR1 MDHEN and CDR2 SYDVKM come from the germline V gene. The ends were cut back, 3 bases at V and 4 bases at J, with 12 bases in the middle. The length of the CDR3 is 14 residues. CDR3 in DNA: TGTGCCAGCAGTTTCGGGGGCGTGGGCACTGAAGCTTTCTTT. It translates to CASSFGGVGTEAFF.

The V gene is TRBV4-3, the J gene TRBJ1-5; D is unclear. V was pared by 0 bases and J by 7 bases, with 7 bases between. This CDR3 has 13 amino acids. Germline V gene sequence: CDR1 LGHNA, CDR2 YSLEER. The CDR3 DNA follows: TGCGCCAGCAGCCAAGAGTATGAACAGCCCCAGCATTTT. Translating it yields CASSQEYEQPQHF.

This chain uses TRBV28 with TRBJ1-6; TRBD1 aligns across 8 bases. Germline V gives CDR1 MDHEN, CDR2 SYDVKM. CDR3 size: 14 residues. After removal of 5 bases from V and 10 bases from J, the junction contained 7 bases not matched to a gene. CDR3 sequence reads: CASSGQGAWSPLHF. CDR3 DNA: TGTGCCAGCAGTGGCCAGGGGGCTTGGTCACCCCTCCACTTT. The full variable domain, in which reference TRBV28 and TRBJ1-6 provide the parts outside the CDR3, is DVKVTQSSRYLVKRTGEKVFLECVQDMDHENMFWYRQDPGLGLRLIYFSYDVKMKEKGDIPEGYSVSREKKERFSLILESASTNQTSMYLCASSGQGAWSPLHFGNGTRLTVT.

The chain has TRBV10-1 and TRBJ1-3; D gene unclear. The CDR3 length is 13 residues. Trimming stripped 10 bases from V and 3 bases from J, with 13 bases between. Germline V gives CDR1 WNHNN, CDR2 SYGVQD (reference sequence). In nucleotides, the CDR3 is TGCGCCACGCAAAGGGTATTTGGAAACACCATATATTTT. This sequence encodes CATQRVFGNTIYF.

This sequence joins TRBV5-4 and TRBJ2-5; D remains unclear. V lost 0 bases to trimming and J lost 1 base, with 10 bases between them. Germline V lookup: CDR1 SGHNT, CDR2 YYREEE (reference sequence). The CDR3 covers 15 residues. CDR3: CASSLASGSQETQYF. The DNA for the CDR3 is TGTGCCAGCAGCTTGGCCTCGGGCAGCCAAGAGACCCAGTACTTC.

The table lists this clone with a few counts. This chain uses TRBV2 with TRBJ1-1; 7 bases map to TRBD1. The CDR3 consists of 13 residues. Germline values: CDR1 SNHLY, CDR2 FYNNEI. Trimming removed 5 bases from V and 5 bases from J; junction bases left unmatched: 5. The CDR3, as DNA: TGTGCCAGCAGTATGACAGGGAAAACTGAAGCTTTCTTT. It is translated as CASSMTGKTEAFF.

The sample holds one count of this clone. The chain uses TRBV5-6 and TRBJ1-2; unclear D gene. The V end was cut by 5 bases, the J end by 5 bases, with 16 bases between. Per the germline V gene, CDR1 is SGHDT and CDR2 is YYEEEE. CDR3 length equals 14 residues. The chain's CDR3 is CASSRRAGGYGYTF. CDR3 nucleotide sequence: TGTGCCAGCAGTAGGAGGGCCGGAGGGTATGGCTACACCTTC.

This clone has a handful of counts. This rearrangement joins TRBV2 to TRBJ1-5; the D is unclear. Trimming removed 4 bases at V and 0 bases at J, with 4 bases between. From germline, CDR1 is SNHLY and CDR2 FYNNEI. The CDR3 length is 13 residues. In nucleotides, the CDR3 is TGTGCCAGCAGTGCGGATAGCAATCAGCCCCAGCATTTT. Protein product: CASSADSNQPQHF.